Below, 14 T cell receptor beta chains from the same sample are listed, as sequenced in a study of blood T cell repertoires in COVID-19. Assay: immunoSEQ multiplex PCR; the TCRdb copy retains only in-frame clones and omits some. Of roughly 170,000 clones in the sample, 80% to 90% were seen once. Sequencing input: PBMCs or T cells enriched from blood (not recorded which). The receptors here all came from a woman between 50 and 59 years old in a cohort exposed to, infected with or recovered from COVID-19 (not recorded which).

This chain links TRBV18 with TRBJ2-4, with 8 bases identical to TRBD2. The CDR3 sequence is 13 residues long. CDR1 is KGHSH and CDR2 is LQKENI in the germline V gene. V shed 3 bases and J 7 bases; nucleotides not matched to a gene: 2. The DNA of the CDR3 is TGTGCCAGCTCACCGACGGGGGGGAACATTCAGTACTTC. Amino acid sequence: CASSPTGGNIQYF.

The chain uses TRBV18 and TRBJ2-2; no clear D gene. Germline values: CDR1 KGHSH, CDR2 LQKENI. The length of the CDR3 is 14 residues. Between the trimmed V and J ends, which lost 0 bases and 2 bases, there was a span of 4 bases. The CDR3 protein is CASSPPTNTGELFF. DNA for the CDR3: TGTGCCAGCTCACCACCGACAAACACCGGGGAGCTGTTTTTT.

This chain joins TRBV2 and TRBJ2-7; possible D gene TRBD2, 6 bases. Germline loops: CDR1 SNHLY, CDR2 FYNNEI. V shed 1 base and J shed 10 bases, with 11 bases lying between them. The CDR3 contains 12 residues. The CDR3 loop is CASSEGRAGQYF. The CDR3 nucleotides are TGTGCCAGCAGTGAAGGGAGGGCAGGTCAGTACTTC.

The chain employs TRBV2 and TRBJ2-2; TRBD2 might be the D (6 bases). Trimming left V 5 bases short and J 7 bases short, with 14 bases between. CDR1 and CDR2 (germline): SNHLY, FYNNEI. The CDR3 extends over 14 amino acids. CDR3 loop: CASSRLVSSGELFF. The CDR3, as DNA: TGTGCCAGCAGTAGACTAGTGAGTAGCGGGGAGCTGTTTTTT.

This clone was seen once. This chain joins TRBV5-1 and TRBJ2-5, with a possible D match to TRBD2 (5 bases). The CDR3 is 15 amino acids. V dropped 3 bases and J dropped 7 bases, with 19 bases sitting between them. Germline values: CDR1 SGHRS, CDR2 YFSETQ. CDR3 in amino acids: CASSSSVGMVGTQYF. Here the CDR3 DNA reads TGCGCCAGCAGCTCCTCTGTCGGGATGGTTGGGACCCAGTACTTC.

The chain carries TRBV7-9 and TRBJ1-1; 7 bases align to TRBD1. The CDR3 loop spans 14 amino acids. The V segment lost 2 bases and the J segment 1 base; nucleotides outside the gene matches: 1. Germline CDR1 is SEHNR and CDR2 is FQNEAQ (reference sequence). The CDR3: CASSLNRGNTEAFF. For the CDR3, the DNA is TGTGCCAGCAGCTTAAACAGGGGGAACACTGAAGCTTTCTTT.

This chain links TRBV7-2 with TRBJ1-5; D not certain. V dropped 4 bases and J dropped 5 bases, with 15 bases sitting between them. The CDR3 is made up of 15 amino acids. Germline CDR1 and CDR2: SGHTA and FQGNSA. For the CDR3, the DNA is TGTGCCAGCAGCTCCCATTCGAATCGCGATCAGCCCCAGCATTTT. It encodes CASSSHSNRDQPQHF.

The chain employs TRBV18 and TRBJ1-1; 12 bases align to TRBD1. The CDR3 spans 17 residues. CDR1 and CDR2 from the germline V gene are KGHSH and LQKENI. V was clipped by 2 bases and J by 4 bases; unmatched bases: 8. The CDR3 DNA follows: TGTGCCAGCTCACCATCCGGGACAGGGGGCCTCAGCACTGAAGCTTTCTTT. It codes for CASSPSGTGGLSTEAFF. Full variable domain (outside the CDR3, taken from reference TRBV18 and TRBJ1-1): NAGVMQNPRHLVRRRGQEARLRCSPMKGHSHVYWYRQLPEEGLKFMVYLQKENIIDESGMPKERFSAEFPKEGPSILRIQQVVRGDSAAYFCASSPSGTGGLSTEAFFGQGTRLTVV.

This clone occurred once. V is TRBV3-1 (or the pseudogene TRBV3-2) and J is TRBJ1-5; D unclear. This CDR3 spans 13 amino acids. With 4 bases removed from V and 6 bases from J, the gap between germline ends came to 10 bases. Germline V gene sequence: CDR1 LGHDT, CDR2 YNNKEL (reference sequence). Here the CDR3 DNA reads TGTGCCAGCAGCCGAGGGAACGGTCAGCCCCAGCATTTT. Amino acid sequence: CASSRGNGQPQHF.

This CDR3 reads CASSQIPRIMSETIGPQHF. The CDR3 nucleotides read TGTGCCAGCAGCCAGATCCCCCGGATTATGAGCGAAACGATAGGGCCCCAGCATTTT. The rearrangement joins TRBV9 to TRBJ1-5; no reliable D call. V dropped 4 bases and J dropped 9 bases, with 32 bases sitting between them. The germline V gene has CDR1 SGDLS and CDR2 YYNGEE. CDR3 length: 19 amino acids.

CDR3 sequence (DNA): TGTGCCAGCAGCTTGGAAGAGGCTAACTATGGCTACACCTTC. Amino acid sequence: CASSLEEANYGYTF. V is TRBV5-4 and J is TRBJ1-2; D ambiguous. V gave up 0 bases and J gave up 0 bases, with 6 bases separating them. The CDR3 is made up of 14 amino acids. Germline lookup yields CDR1 SGHNT and CDR2 YYREEE (reference sequence).

The CDR3 DNA follows: TGTGCCAGCAGCTTAGCACAGGGCCGGGGCTACACCTTC. Translation: CASSLAQGRGYTF. The rearrangement uses TRBV7-6 and TRBJ1-2, with a possible D match to TRBD1 (6 bases). The germline V gene encodes CDR1 SGHVS and CDR2 FNYEAQ. The CDR3 consists of 13 residues. V was pared by 0 bases and J by 8 bases, with 10 bases between.

This clone was detected only a few times. The chain uses TRBV11-3 and TRBJ1-5; possible D gene TRBD1, 5 bases. The length of the CDR3 is 17 residues. V was trimmed by 0 bases and J by 0 bases, leaving 12 bases between them. Germline V CDR1 and CDR2: SGHNT, YENEEA. This CDR3 reads CASSLEGQPYSNQPQHF. The DNA for the CDR3 is TGTGCCAGCAGCTTAGAGGGGCAGCCCTATAGCAATCAGCCCCAGCATTTT.

The V gene is TRBV9, the J gene TRBJ2-3, with TRBD2 matching 7 bases. V was pared by 3 bases and J by 0 bases, with 7 bases of the junction left unmatched. CDR1 and CDR2 (germline): SGDLS, YYNGEE. The CDR3 has 16 residues. CDR3 region: CASSGTGGSSTDTQYF. DNA for the CDR3: TGTGCCAGCAGCGGGACGGGGGGATCTAGCACAGATACGCAGTATTTT.